This TCR beta chain was profiled in a study of tumor-infiltrating lymphocytes in primary liver carcinoma (dated by TCRdb to the late 2010s). For the study in its entirety: Between late 2015 and early 2016, 4 or 5 patients in China with histopathologically diagnosed primary liver carcinoma had their tumors surgically resected. Tumors of the five patients were stage T1-T3 N0M0 with maximum diameters of 4.2 to 10 cm. Of the five patients, three men and two women aged 30 to 69 years, four had hepatocellular carcinoma and one had combined HCC and intrahepatic cholangiocarcinoma. Each sample produced roughly 3.5 to 7.13 million productive TCRbeta reads, and read depth showed no significant difference between tissue types. High reproducibility was observed for the technical replicate repertoires, with mean shared-clone rates about 0.92 and correlation coefficients above 0.95. A total of roughly 35 specimens from 5 patients went through TCRbeta repertoire sequencing, namely 25 tumor regions, 5 adjacent noncancerous liver tissues and 5 peripheral blood samples. The study combined TCRbeta repertoire sequencing, expression microarrays and whole-exome sequencing across five regions of each liver tumor, with adjacent normal tissue and blood.

On the study overall, not on this receptor specifically: Bulk unsorted samples precluded comparing CD4+ and CD8+ T cell repertoires. Only 4 or 5 patients were included in the study, and the authors note that the findings should be validated in a larger study. Repertoire overlap was higher between tumor regions (mean around 35%) than tumor-adjacent (approximately 17%) or tumor-blood (about 15%) pairs, consistent with antigen-driven expansion. Only the TCR beta chain was sequenced, so true repertoire diversity is likely underestimated because unpaired alpha chains were not captured. A significantly larger repertoire fraction was made up by the top 250 clones in tumors than in blood (p = 0.039).

Blood RNA was extracted from unsorted whole blood with TRIzol reagent; germline DNA came from the DNeasy Blood & Tissue kit. Chronic HBV infection was present in the patients, and the patients were treatment-naive at sampling. Four milliliters of peripheral blood were collected into K2EDTA tubes before surgery. V is cut back by 3 bases and J by 4 bases, with 6 bases in the junction unmatched. Per the germline V gene, KGHDR is the CDR1 and SFDVKD is the CDR2. From cysteine to phenylalanine, the CDR3 is 15 amino acids long. Only the CDR3 part of the read is kept: 45 bases, read in frame from the first base. Starting from about 500 ng total RNA, TCRbeta-specific cDNA was produced by reverse transcription with a constant-region primer and ProtoScript II reverse transcriptase. Construction of the TCRbeta libraries relied on three nested rounds of multiplex PCR, following a slightly modified ARM-PCR procedure. Each of the first two PCR rounds ran for about 11 cycles using multiplex TRBV1-TRBV30 forward primers together with a Cbeta reverse primer. Sample barcodes and Illumina adapters were attached in a final 25-cycle PCR using Deep VentR polymerase. Before sequencing, amplicons between 200 and 500 bp were purified from gel using a QIAquick gel extraction kit. TCRbeta amplicons were sequenced on an Illumina HiSeq 2500 with 250-bp paired-end reads. The published analysis was carried out like this. Reads were quality-trimmed with Trimmomatic v0.33, and paired reads were merged with FLASH v1.2.11 to recover full CDR3 sequences. V, D and J germline segments were assigned to the rearranged TCRbeta sequences by MiGEC v1.2.1b. VDJtools v1.0.0 computed clonotype statistics and Shannon-Wiener diversity indices. To cut down on sampling bias, every analysis after diversity analysis relied on just the 250 most abundant clonotypes from each sample. In-frame beta chains were kept once TCRdb had trimmed the public reads at Q25 with fastp and called clones with MiXCR. Entries that share a CDR3 protein sequence are merged under the most common genes and DNA. The V and J calls were not made by the authors but by TCRdb's processing. Within this sample are around 330,000 distinct CDR3 sequences, with more than 55% of them counted one time only. Roughly 10% of the sample belongs to the ten largest clones.

On this clonotype: What antigen it recognizes has not been identified. One base away there is no much larger clone; base qualities are not given.

The TCR sequence derives from a man aged 40-49 years with primary liver carcinoma and hepatitis B virus infection. This sequence uses TRBV24-1 and TRBJ2-7; 9 bases in the middle match TRBD2. Sample: peripheral blood. CDR3 reads: CATSDRTSVAYEQYF. The DNA reads TGTGCCACCAGTGATCGGACTAGCGTAGCTTACGAGCAGTACTTC.